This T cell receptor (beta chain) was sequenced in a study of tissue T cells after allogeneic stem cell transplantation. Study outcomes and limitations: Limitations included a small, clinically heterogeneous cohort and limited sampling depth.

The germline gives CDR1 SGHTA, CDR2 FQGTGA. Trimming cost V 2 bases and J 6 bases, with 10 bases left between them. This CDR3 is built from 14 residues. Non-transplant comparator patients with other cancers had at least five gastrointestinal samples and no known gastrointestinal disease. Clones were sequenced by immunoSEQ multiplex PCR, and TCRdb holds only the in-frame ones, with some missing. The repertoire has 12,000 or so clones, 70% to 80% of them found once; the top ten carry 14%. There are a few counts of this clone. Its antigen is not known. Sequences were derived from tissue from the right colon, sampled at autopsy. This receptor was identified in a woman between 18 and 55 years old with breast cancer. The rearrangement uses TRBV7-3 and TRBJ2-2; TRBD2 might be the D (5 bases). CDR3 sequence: CASSLPGTAGELFF. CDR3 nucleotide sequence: TGTGCCAGCAGCTTACCGGGAACAGCCGGGGAGCTGTTTTTT.